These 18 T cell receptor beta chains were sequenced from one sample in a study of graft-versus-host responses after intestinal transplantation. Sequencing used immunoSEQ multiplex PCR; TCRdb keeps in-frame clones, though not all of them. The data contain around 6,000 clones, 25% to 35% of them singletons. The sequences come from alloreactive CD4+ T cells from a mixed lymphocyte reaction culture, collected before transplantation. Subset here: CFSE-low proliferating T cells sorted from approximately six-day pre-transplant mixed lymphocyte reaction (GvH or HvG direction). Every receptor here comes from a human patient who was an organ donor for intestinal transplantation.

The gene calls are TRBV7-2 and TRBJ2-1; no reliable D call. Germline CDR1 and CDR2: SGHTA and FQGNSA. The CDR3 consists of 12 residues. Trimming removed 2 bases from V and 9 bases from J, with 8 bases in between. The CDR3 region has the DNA TGTGCCAGCAGCTTACTAGAGGCTGAGCAGTTCTTC. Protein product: CASSLLEAEQFF.

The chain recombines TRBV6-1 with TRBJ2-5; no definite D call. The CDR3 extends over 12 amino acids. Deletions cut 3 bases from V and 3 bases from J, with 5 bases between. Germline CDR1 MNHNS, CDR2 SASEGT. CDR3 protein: CASSDRKETQYF. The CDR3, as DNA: TGTGCCAGCAGTGACAGGAAAGAGACCCAGTACTTC.

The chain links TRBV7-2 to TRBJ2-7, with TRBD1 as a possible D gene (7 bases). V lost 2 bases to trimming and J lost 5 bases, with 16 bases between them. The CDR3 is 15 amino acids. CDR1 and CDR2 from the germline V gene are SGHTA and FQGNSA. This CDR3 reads CASSLQGGLANEQYF. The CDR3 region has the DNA TGTGCCAGCAGCTTACAGGGGGGCCTAGCCAACGAGCAGTACTTC.

The CDR3 nucleotides read TGTGCCACCAGCAGAGATGGGGGCTACGAGCAGTACTTC. It yields the protein CATSRDGGYEQYF. The chain uses TRBV15 and TRBJ2-7, with D tentatively TRBD1 or TRBD2 (5 bases each). Germline V gene sequence: CDR1 LNHNV, CDR2 YYDKDF (reference sequence). V was clipped by 0 bases and J by 3 bases, with 6 bases between them. This CDR3 spans 13 amino acids.

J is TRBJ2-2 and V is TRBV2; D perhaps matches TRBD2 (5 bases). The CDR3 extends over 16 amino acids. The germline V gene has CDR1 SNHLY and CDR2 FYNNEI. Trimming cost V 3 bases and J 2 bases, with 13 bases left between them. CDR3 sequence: CASSDLGEANTGELFF. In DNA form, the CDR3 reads TGTGCCAGCAGTGACCTGGGAGAGGCCAACACCGGGGAGCTGTTTTTT.

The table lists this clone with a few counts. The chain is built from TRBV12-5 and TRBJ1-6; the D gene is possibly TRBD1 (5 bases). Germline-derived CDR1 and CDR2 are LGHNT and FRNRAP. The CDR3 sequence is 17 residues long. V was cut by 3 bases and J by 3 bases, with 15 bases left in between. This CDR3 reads CASGLTPRGYYNSPLHF. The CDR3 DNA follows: TGTGCTAGTGGTTTAACGCCGAGGGGCTACTATAATTCACCCCTCCACTTT.

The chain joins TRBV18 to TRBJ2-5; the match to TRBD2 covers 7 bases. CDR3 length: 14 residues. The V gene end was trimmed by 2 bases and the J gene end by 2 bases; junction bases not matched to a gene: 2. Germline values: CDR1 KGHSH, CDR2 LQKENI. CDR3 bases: TGTGCCAGCTCACCAACTAGCGCACAAGAGACCCAGTACTTC. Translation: CASSPTSAQETQYF.

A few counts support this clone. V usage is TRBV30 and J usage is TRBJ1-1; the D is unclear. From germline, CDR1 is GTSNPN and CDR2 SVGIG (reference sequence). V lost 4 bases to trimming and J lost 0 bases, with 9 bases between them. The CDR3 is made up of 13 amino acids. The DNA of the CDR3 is TGTGCCTGGAATTGGGCCATGAACACTGAAGCTTTCTTT. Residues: CAWNWAMNTEAFF.

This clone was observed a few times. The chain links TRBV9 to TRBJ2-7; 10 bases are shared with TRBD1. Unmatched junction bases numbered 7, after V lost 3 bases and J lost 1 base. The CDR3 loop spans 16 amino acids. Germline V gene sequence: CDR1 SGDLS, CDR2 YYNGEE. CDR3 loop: CASSATSGQGSYEQYF. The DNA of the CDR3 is TGTGCCAGCAGCGCCACCTCGGGACAGGGGTCCTACGAGCAGTACTTC. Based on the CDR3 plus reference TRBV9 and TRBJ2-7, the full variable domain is DSGVTQTPKHLITATGQRVTLRCSPRSGDLSVYWYQQSLDQGLQFLIQYYNGEERAKGNILERFSAQQFPDLHSELNLSSLELGDSALYFCASSATSGQGSYEQYFGPGTRLTVT.

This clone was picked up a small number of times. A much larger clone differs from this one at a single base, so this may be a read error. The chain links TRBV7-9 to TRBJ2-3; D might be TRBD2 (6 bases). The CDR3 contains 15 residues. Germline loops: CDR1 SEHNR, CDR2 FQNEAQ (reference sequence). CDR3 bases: TGTGCCAGCTGCTTATGGGGCGGGGTGGGAGATACGCAGTATTTT. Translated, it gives CASCLWGGVGDTQYF.

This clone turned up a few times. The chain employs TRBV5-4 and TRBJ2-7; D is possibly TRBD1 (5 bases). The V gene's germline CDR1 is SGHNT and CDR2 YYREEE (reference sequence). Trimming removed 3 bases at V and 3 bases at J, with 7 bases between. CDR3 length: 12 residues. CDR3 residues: CASSSTGYEQYF. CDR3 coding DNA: TGTGCCAGCAGCTCTACAGGCTACGAGCAGTACTTC.

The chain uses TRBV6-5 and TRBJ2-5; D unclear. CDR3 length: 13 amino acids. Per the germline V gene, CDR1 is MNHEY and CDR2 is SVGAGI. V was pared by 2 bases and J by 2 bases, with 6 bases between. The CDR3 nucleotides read TGTGCCAGCAGTTACGGGGAACAAGAGACCCAGTACTTC. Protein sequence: CASSYGEQETQYF.

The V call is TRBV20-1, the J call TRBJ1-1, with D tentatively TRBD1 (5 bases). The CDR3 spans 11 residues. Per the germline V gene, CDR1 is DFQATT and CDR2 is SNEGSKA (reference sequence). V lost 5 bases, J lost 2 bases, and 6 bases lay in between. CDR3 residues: CSARDNTEAFF. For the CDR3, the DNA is TGCAGTGCTCGGGACAACACTGAAGCTTTCTTT.

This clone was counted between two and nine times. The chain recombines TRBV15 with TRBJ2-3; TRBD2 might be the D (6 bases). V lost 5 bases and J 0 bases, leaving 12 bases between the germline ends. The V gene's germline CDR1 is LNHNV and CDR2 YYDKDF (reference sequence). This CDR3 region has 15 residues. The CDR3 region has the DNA TGTGCCACCAGCCAAATCGGGAGAAGCACAGATACGCAGTATTTT. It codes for CATSQIGRSTDTQYF.

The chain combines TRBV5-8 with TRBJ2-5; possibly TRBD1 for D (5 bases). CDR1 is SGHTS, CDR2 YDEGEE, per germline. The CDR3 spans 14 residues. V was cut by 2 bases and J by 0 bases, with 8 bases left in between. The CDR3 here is CASSFPTDQETQYF. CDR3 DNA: TGTGCCAGCAGCTTCCCGACAGACCAAGAGACCCAGTACTTC.

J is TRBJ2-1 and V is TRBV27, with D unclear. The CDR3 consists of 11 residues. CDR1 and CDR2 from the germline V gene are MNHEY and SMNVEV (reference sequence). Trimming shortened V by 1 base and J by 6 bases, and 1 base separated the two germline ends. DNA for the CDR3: TGTGCCAGCAGTTTATTCAATGAGCAGTTCTTC. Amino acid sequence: CASSLFNEQFF.

CDR3 protein: CASSADRGYGYTF. CDR3 bases: TGCGCCAGCAGTGCGGACAGGGGCTATGGCTACACCTTC. The V call is TRBV10-1, the J call TRBJ1-2, with 9 bases matching TRBD1. The CDR3 has 13 residues. Germline CDR1 is WNHNN and CDR2 is SYGVQD (reference sequence). Germline trimming cut 4 bases from V and 4 bases from J; bases unmatched to any gene: 1.

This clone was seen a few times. The CDR3 DNA reads as TGTGCCAGTAGTAGGCGGGAGTTACCCTACGAGCAGTACTTC. This sequence encodes CASSRRELPYEQYF. The chain couples TRBV19 to TRBJ2-7; 7 bases line up with TRBD2. Germline loops: CDR1 LNHDA, CDR2 SQIVND (reference sequence). V lost 4 bases and J lost 2; bases outside the gene matches: 5. CDR3 size: 14 residues.